The 21 T cell receptor beta chains below all came from one sample that was sequenced in a study of blood T cell repertoires in COVID-19. Repertoires were generated with immunoSEQ multiplex PCR, while TCRdb's copy carries only in-frame clones and drops some. The data show about 69,000 clones, 89% seen once. The specimen sequenced was peripheral blood. Source of these receptors: a woman aged 50 to 65 with active COVID-19.

This chain links TRBV19 with TRBJ2-7; possible D gene TRBD1, 5 bases. The germline gives CDR1 LNHDA, CDR2 SQIVND (reference sequence). The length of the CDR3 is 11 residues. Deletions cut 9 bases from V and 3 bases from J, with 9 bases between. In DNA, the CDR3 is TGTGCCAGCATTCAGGGCTACGAGCAGTACTTC. This codes for CASIQGYEQYF.

The rearrangement joins TRBV30 to TRBJ2-7, with 7 bases fitting TRBD2. The germline gives CDR1 GTSNPN, CDR2 SVGIG (reference sequence). J lost 3 bases, V lost 7 bases, and 15 bases had no gene match. The CDR3 contains 15 residues. For the CDR3, the DNA is TGTGCCTCAACTCCCAGAGCGGGAACGGTCTACGAGCAGTACTTC. Its protein product is CASTPRAGTVYEQYF.

CDR3 sequence (DNA): TGTGCCAGCAGTCCAAGACCAGGGTTAGTGACTGAAGCTTTCTTT. Translation: CASSPRPGLVTEAFF. The V call is TRBV27, the J call TRBJ1-1, with D possibly being TRBD1 (5 bases). Trimming left V 5 bases short and J 5 bases short, with 18 bases between. CDR1 is MNHEY and CDR2 is SMNVEV in the germline V gene (reference sequence). CDR3 size: 15 residues.

The chain joins TRBV7-9 to TRBJ2-2; TRBD1 agrees at 7 bases. The CDR3 runs to 15 residues. The J segment lost 6 bases and the V segment lost 3 bases, leaving 7 bases of the junction unmatched. The germline CDR1 and CDR2 sequences are SEHNR and FQNEAQ (reference sequence). CDR3 loop: CASSFLGGNAGELFF. The CDR3 DNA follows: TGTGCCAGCAGCTTTCTAGGGGGCAACGCCGGGGAGCTGTTTTTT.

This chain joins TRBV5-1 and TRBJ1-5; tentatively, D is TRBD1 (6 bases). V dropped 4 bases and J dropped 3 bases, with 20 bases sitting between them. This CDR3 has 17 amino acids. Germline CDR1 reads SGHRS; CDR2 reads YFSETQ. CDR3 nucleotides: TGCGCCAGCAGCCCTGGGCCCAGTACAGGGCTCAATCAGCCCCAGCATTTT. It specifies CASSPGPSTGLNQPQHF. The full variable domain, in which reference TRBV5-1 and TRBJ1-5 provide the parts outside the CDR3, is KAGVTQTPRYLIKTRGQQVTLSCSPISGHRSVSWYQQTPGQGLQFLFEYFSETQRNKGNFPGRFSGRQFSNSRSEMNVSTLELGDSALYLCASSPGPSTGLNQPQHFGDGTRLSIL.

The chain carries TRBV27 and TRBJ2-6; 9 bases agree with TRBD2. The trim removed 6 bases at V and 4 bases at J, leaving 4 bases unmatched. Germline V gene lookup returns CDR1 MNHEY and CDR2 SMNVEV (reference sequence). This CDR3 has 15 residues. CDR3 coding DNA: TGTGCCAGCAGCCCGGGACTAGCCGGGGCCAACGTCCTGACTTTC. Its protein product is CASSPGLAGANVLTF.

This clone was picked up a small number of times. The V call is TRBV29-1, the J call TRBJ2-3, with TRBD2 as a possible D gene (6 bases). V lost 0 bases, J lost 5 bases, and 15 bases lay in between. The CDR3 is 15 residues long. CDR1 is SQVTM, CDR2 ANQGSEA, per germline. CDR3 sequence reads: CSVEEGGAEGDTQYF. In DNA, the CDR3 is TGCAGCGTTGAAGAGGGGGGAGCGGAGGGAGATACGCAGTATTTT.

This chain connects TRBV19 to TRBJ1-2, with TRBD1 identical over 7 bases. Germline V gives CDR1 LNHDA, CDR2 SQIVND (reference sequence). The ends lost 6 bases at V and 6 bases at J; junction bases unmatched: 10. The CDR3 spans 14 residues. CDR3 sequence reads: CASRAPGQTNGYTF. The CDR3 DNA is TGTGCCAGTAGGGCACCGGGACAGACTAATGGCTACACCTTC.

This sequence joins TRBV2 and TRBJ1-1, with D unresolved. V lost 7 bases to trimming and J lost 1 base, with 13 bases between them. CDR3 size: 14 residues. Germline lookup yields CDR1 SNHLY and CDR2 FYNNEI. In DNA, the CDR3 is TGTGCCAGCAAACTTAGACGGGAGAACACTGAAGCTTTCTTT. Protein product: CASKLRRENTEAFF. The whole variable domain, filled in from reference TRBV2 and TRBJ1-1, reads EPEVTQTPSHQVTQMGQEVILRCVPISNHLYFYWYRQILGQKVEFLVSFYNNEISEKSEIFDDQFSVERPDGSNFTLKIRSTKLEDSAMYFCASKLRRENTEAFFGQGTRLTVV.

V is TRBV19 and J is TRBJ1-5; D is possibly TRBD1 (6 bases). This CDR3 region has 17 residues. The germline gives CDR1 LNHDA, CDR2 SQIVND (reference sequence). V was pared by 1 base and J by 9 bases, with 22 bases between. CDR3 amino acids: CASSIAWAGGGGGPQHF. CDR3 coding DNA: TGTGCCAGTAGTATAGCTTGGGCTGGGGGCGGCGGGGGGCCCCAGCATTTT.

The table lists this clone with a count of one. J is TRBJ2-3 and V is TRBV2, with 8 bases aligning to TRBD2. Germline CDR1 is SNHLY and CDR2 is FYNNEI. This CDR3 contains 13 residues. The V and J ends lost 6 bases and 4 bases, in that order; junction bases with no gene match: 3. The DNA of the CDR3 is TGTGCCAGCAGCAGCGGGAGTTCAGATACGCAGTATTTT. Translation gives CASSSGSSDTQYF.

The chain has TRBV3-1 (or the pseudogene TRBV3-2) and TRBJ2-7; D is undetermined. This CDR3 contains 13 residues. The germline CDR1 and CDR2 sequences are LGHDT and YNNKEL (reference sequence). The V and J ends lost 1 base and 3 bases respectively, with 7 bases between them. CDR3 region: CASSQGSDYEQYF. CDR3 nucleotide sequence: TGTGCCAGCAGCCAAGGCAGCGACTACGAGCAGTACTTC.

In this sample, this clone turned up a few times. This rearrangement joins TRBV10-1 to TRBJ2-4, with 7 bases identical to TRBD1. This CDR3 has 16 residues. CDR1 is WNHNN and CDR2 is SYGVQD in the germline V gene (reference sequence). The ends lost 4 bases at V and 1 base at J; junction bases unmatched: 7. CDR3 protein: CASSGDRERAKNIQYF. In nucleotides, the CDR3 is TGCGCCAGCAGTGGCGACAGGGAAAGGGCCAAAAACATTCAGTACTTC.

This clone has more than one count but fewer than ten. The V call is TRBV29-1, the J call TRBJ1-2; D remains ambiguous. The germline V and J ends were trimmed by 5 bases and 6 bases, with 10 bases remaining between them. The CDR3 length is 11 residues. CDR1 is SQVTM and CDR2 is ANQGSEA in the germline V gene. This CDR3 is CSVSKGDGYTF. Written as DNA, the CDR3 is TGCAGCGTTTCCAAGGGAGATGGCTACACCTTC.

The rearrangement joins TRBV19 to TRBJ1-1; 9 bases agree with TRBD1. The J segment lost 6 bases and the V segment lost 6 bases, leaving 8 bases of the junction unmatched. The CDR3 spans 14 residues. Per the germline V gene, CDR1 is LNHDA and CDR2 is SQIVND (reference sequence). In DNA, the CDR3 is TGTGCCAGTAGGGGGACAGGGCGGGTCTCTGAAGCTTTCTTT. Translation: CASRGTGRVSEAFF.

This chain uses TRBV28 with TRBJ2-1; 7 bases map to TRBD1. Germline V gene lookup returns CDR1 MDHEN and CDR2 SYDVKM. This CDR3 contains 12 residues. V shed 9 bases, J shed 7 bases, and the junction held 6 bases outside the gene matches. Here the CDR3 DNA reads TGTGCCAGTACAGGGGTTGAGAATGAGCAGTTCTTC. Amino acids: CASTGVENEQFF.

This clone occurred once. The rearrangement links TRBV11-2 to TRBJ2-5; D is perhaps TRBD2 (5 bases). This CDR3 comprises 12 residues. V lost 6 bases and J lost 4, with 9 bases in between. Looked up from germline, CDR1 is SGHAT and CDR2 is FQNNGV. The CDR3 here is CASRGSGETQYF. CDR3 coding DNA: TGTGCCAGCAGAGGGAGCGGAGAGACCCAGTACTTC.

Written as DNA, the CDR3 is TGTGCCAGCAGCTCCCGGGACAGGGGAAAACTCTACGAGCAGTACTTC. Its translation is CASSSRDRGKLYEQYF. The V and J genes are TRBV7-3 and TRBJ2-7, with 10 nucleotides matching TRBD1. The germline gives CDR1 SGHTA, CDR2 FQGTGA. J lost 3 bases, V lost 4 bases, and 9 bases had no gene match. The CDR3 spans 16 residues.

The chain couples TRBV19 to TRBJ1-5; TRBD1 matches 10 bases. Trimming took 5 bases from V and 6 from J; bases not matched to a gene: 10. This CDR3 contains 16 residues. CDR1 and CDR2 from the germline V gene are LNHDA and SQIVND (reference sequence). In nucleotides, the CDR3 is TGTGCCAGTAGTCCATTGGGGGGACAGGGGTTTCAGCCCCAGCATTTT. The encoded protein is CASSPLGGQGFQPQHF.

The chain carries TRBV4-2 and TRBJ1-6; tentatively, D is TRBD1 (5 bases). V shed 5 bases and J shed 5 bases, with 16 bases lying between them. The length of the CDR3 is 16 residues. CDR1 and CDR2 from the germline V gene are LGHNA and YNFKEQ. The CDR3 region is CASSSRTQPNNSPLHF. The CDR3 nucleotides read TGTGCCAGCAGCTCACGGACACAGCCCAATAATTCACCCCTCCACTTT.

This clone has only one observation. The V gene is TRBV24-1, the J gene TRBJ2-5; D unresolved. The length of the CDR3 is 14 residues. Germline-derived CDR1 and CDR2 are KGHDR and SFDVKD. V lost 9 bases, J lost 2 bases, and 15 bases lay in between. CDR3 in amino acids: CATSSGQKQETQYF. The CDR3 coding sequence is TGTGCCACCTCCTCAGGTCAGAAACAAGAGACCCAGTACTTC.